These 23 T cell receptor beta chains share one sample of origin, sequenced in a study of blood T cell repertoires in COVID-19. This table comes from immunoSEQ multiplex PCR, and its TCRdb copy is limited to in-frame clones, with some not included. The sample has roughly 120,000 clones; roughly 81% are singletons. Sequencing was carried out using peripheral blood. The receptors stem from a man aged 35-49 years with acute or convalescent COVID-19.

This clone has only one observation. The rearrangement uses TRBV27 and TRBJ1-5; D call uncertain. The germline gives CDR1 MNHEY, CDR2 SMNVEV (reference sequence). CDR3 length: 15 amino acids. V dropped 1 base and J dropped 0 bases, with 7 bases sitting between them. CDR3 bases: TGTGCCAGCAGTTTATGGAGTAATAGCAATCAGCCCCAGCATTTT. This encodes CASSLWSNSNQPQHF.

This clone has only a few counts. The genes are TRBV7-2 and TRBJ1-2; the match to TRBD1 covers 11 bases. Looked up from germline, CDR1 is SGHTA and CDR2 is FQGNSA. The CDR3 has 15 residues. V lost 2 bases and J lost 5; bases outside the gene matches: 4. Written as DNA, the CDR3 is TGTGCCAGCAGCTTATCGGGACAGGGGGGGTATGGCTACACCTTC. It yields the protein CASSLSGQGGYGYTF.

This chain uses TRBV18 with TRBJ1-2; D not resolved. The germline V and J ends were trimmed by 3 bases and 3 bases, with 11 bases remaining between them. CDR1 and CDR2 from the germline V gene are KGHSH and LQKENI. The CDR3 is 14 amino acids. CDR3 in amino acids: CASSPPDSYYGYTF. The CDR3 DNA reads TGTGCCAGCTCACCCCCAGACTCCTACTATGGCTACACCTTC.

For the CDR3, the DNA is TGTGCCAGCAGCTTAGTTCATGTAGGGGCTGATGCCAAAAACATTCAGTACTTC. Its protein product is CASSLVHVGADAKNIQYF. This sequence joins TRBV7-2 and TRBJ2-4, with D possibly TRBD1 on 5 matching bases. V lost 1 base and J lost 1, with 17 bases in between. CDR1 is SGHTA, CDR2 FQGNSA, per germline. CDR3 length: 18 amino acids.

The chain joins TRBV3-1 (or the pseudogene TRBV3-2) to TRBJ1-6, with D maybe TRBD1 (5 bases). In germline, CDR1 is LGHDT, CDR2 YNNKEL (reference sequence). V lost 1 base and J 8 bases, leaving 9 bases between the germline ends. The CDR3 consists of 14 residues. As DNA, the CDR3 is TGTGCCAGCAGCCAAGCAGGGAAGCATTCACCCCTCCACTTT. Translated: CASSQAGKHSPLHF.

The chain has TRBV30 and TRBJ1-2; TRBD1 matches at 9 bases. J lost 8 bases, V lost 3 bases, and 10 bases had no gene match. Per germline, CDR1 GTSNPN and CDR2 SVGIG (reference sequence). The CDR3 covers 14 residues. The CDR3 is CAWRITGGAVGYTF. In DNA form, the CDR3 reads TGTGCCTGGAGGATAACAGGGGGCGCGGTAGGCTACACCTTC.

The CDR3 nucleotides read TGTGCCAGCAGTTACAAATGGCGGTCCTACGAGCAGTACTTC. This gives the protein CASSYKWRSYEQYF. The chain combines TRBV6-7 with TRBJ2-7; D not resolved. TRBV6-7 is flagged as an ORF with uncertain function. The V and J ends lost 2 bases and 1 base respectively, with 9 bases between them. CDR3 size: 14 residues.

There are a few counts of this clone. V gene TRBV20-1 combines with J gene TRBJ2-7; D call uncertain. The CDR3 spans 11 residues. The germline V and J ends were trimmed by 3 bases and 3 bases, with 6 bases remaining between them. CDR1 DFQATT and CDR2 SNEGSKA come from the germline V gene (reference sequence). The CDR3 loop reads CSASGYYEQYF. CDR3 in DNA: TGCAGTGCTAGCGGGTACTACGAGCAGTACTTC.

This sequence joins TRBV7-9 and TRBJ2-3; D gene uncertain. This CDR3 spans 16 amino acids. V was pared by 6 bases and J by 0 bases, with 16 bases between. Germline V CDR1 and CDR2: SEHNR, FQNEAQ (reference sequence). The CDR3 DNA is TGTGCCAGCAGTCGTGATGACGGAGCTAGCACAGATACGCAGTATTTT. Translation gives CASSRDDGASTDTQYF.

The chain has TRBV4-1 and TRBJ1-1; TRBD1 agrees at 7 bases. V lost 3 bases and J lost 3; bases outside the gene matches: 10. The CDR3 consists of 16 residues. Per the germline V gene, CDR1 is MGHRA and CDR2 is YSYEKL. CDR3: CASSHRQGRIDTEAFF. The CDR3 nucleotides read TGCGCCAGCAGCCATAGACAGGGACGGATAGACACTGAAGCTTTCTTT.

This chain links TRBV5-6 with TRBJ2-3, with TRBD2 matching 8 bases. The V gene end was trimmed by 4 bases and the J gene end by 9 bases; junction bases not matched to a gene: 4. The CDR3 runs to 12 residues. Germline values: CDR1 SGHDT, CDR2 YYEEEE. CDR3 sequence reads: CASSVLAATQYF. In DNA, the CDR3 is TGTGCCAGCAGCGTACTAGCGGCAACGCAGTATTTT.

In this sample, this clone turned up a few times. The chain links TRBV10-1 to TRBJ2-6; maybe TRBD1 (6 bases). This CDR3 comprises 18 residues. Germline V CDR1 and CDR2: WNHNN, SYGVQD (reference sequence). The germline V and J ends were trimmed by 6 bases and 0 bases, with 18 bases remaining between them. The CDR3 DNA reads TGCGCCAGCAGGAAACAGGGCGAAGAAAGCTCTGGGGCCAACGTCCTGACTTTC. This translates into CASRKQGEESSGANVLTF.

The genes are TRBV3-1 (or the pseudogene TRBV3-2) and TRBJ2-1; TRBD2 agrees at 10 bases. Germline V gene data show CDR1 as LGHDT and CDR2 as YNNKEL (reference sequence). Trimming took 0 bases from V and 4 from J; bases not matched to a gene: 3. The CDR3 covers 16 residues. DNA for the CDR3: TGTGCCAGCAGCCAAGACGTACTAGCGGGGTACAATGAGCAGTTCTTC. Its translation: CASSQDVLAGYNEQFF.

The V and J genes are TRBV29-1 and TRBJ1-2, with D possibly matching TRBD1 (6 bases). The germline V and J ends were trimmed by 6 bases and 8 bases, with 13 bases remaining between them. The CDR3 is 11 residues long. Per germline, CDR1 SQVTM and CDR2 ANQGSEA. CDR3 amino acids: CSVAVRGGYTF. CDR3 nucleotides: TGCAGCGTCGCGGTGAGGGGGGGCTACACCTTC.

This sequence joins TRBV7-8 and TRBJ1-4, with no clear D. CDR3 size: 15 residues. Trimming took off 5 bases at V and 5 bases at J, with 15 bases between the two ends. Germline V gene lookup returns CDR1 SGHVS and CDR2 FQNEAQ. The CDR3 region is CASSTDNSSNEKLFF. The CDR3 DNA reads TGTGCCAGCAGCACTGACAACAGCTCCAATGAAAAACTGTTTTTT.

V is TRBV6-5 and J is TRBJ1-1; 12 bases fit TRBD1. CDR1 is MNHEY and CDR2 is SVGAGI in the germline V gene. The J segment lost 10 bases and the V segment lost 5 bases, leaving 5 bases of the junction unmatched. The CDR3 length is 13 residues. The CDR3 loop is CASSTRDRGRAFF. The CDR3, as DNA: TGTGCCAGCAGTACCCGGGACAGGGGGCGAGCTTTCTTT.

This sequence joins TRBV9 and TRBJ1-2; D call uncertain. V was pared by 3 bases and J by 2 bases, with 8 bases between. This CDR3 is built from 13 residues. Germline V gene data show CDR1 as SGDLS and CDR2 as YYNGEE. The CDR3 here is CASSAGKNYGYTF. CDR3 in DNA: TGTGCCAGCAGCGCCGGGAAAAACTATGGCTACACCTTC.

The gene calls are TRBV30 and TRBJ2-7; a weak D match, TRBD1 (5 bases). The CDR3 is 13 amino acids. V gave up 1 base and J gave up 2 bases, with 9 bases separating them. Germline V gene sequence: CDR1 GTSNPN, CDR2 SVGIG (reference sequence). CDR3 loop: CAWSGGWPYEQYF. The DNA of the CDR3 is TGTGCCTGGAGTGGGGGCTGGCCCTACGAGCAGTACTTC.

This clone was seen a handful of times. The CDR3 loop is CAGDSTYEQYF. CDR3 nucleotide sequence: TGTGCCGGTGACTCAACCTACGAGCAGTACTTC. This chain connects TRBV30 to TRBJ2-7, with no clear D. Germline CDR1 and CDR2: GTSNPN and SVGIG (reference sequence). V gave up 8 bases and J gave up 2 bases, with 10 bases separating them. This CDR3 spans 11 amino acids.

The chain uses TRBV28 and TRBJ2-7; the match to TRBD2 covers 8 bases. Germline trimming cut 8 bases from V and 5 bases from J; bases unmatched to any gene: 14. The CDR3 consists of 15 residues. Germline-derived CDR1 and CDR2 are MDHEN and SYDVKM. The CDR3: CASDNGRGRVHEQYF. Written as DNA, the CDR3 is TGTGCCAGCGACAACGGGAGGGGCAGGGTCCACGAGCAGTACTTC.

This sequence joins TRBV30 and TRBJ2-2, with TRBD1 matching over 9 bases. V was pared by 3 bases and J by 1 base, with 9 bases of the junction left unmatched. The germline gives CDR1 GTSNPN, CDR2 SVGIG (reference sequence). CDR3 size: 17 residues. Here the CDR3 reads CAWRRWAGQGNTGELFF. The CDR3 nucleotides read TGTGCCTGGAGGCGATGGGCGGGACAGGGGAACACCGGGGAGCTGTTTTTT. Full variable domain (outside the CDR3, taken from reference TRBV30 and TRBJ2-2): SQTIHQWPATLVQPVGSPLSLECTVEGTSNPNLYWYRQAAGRGLQLLFYSVGIGQISSEVPQNLSASRPQDRQFILSSKKLLLSDSGFYLCAWRRWAGQGNTGELFFGEGSRLTVL.

A word on this clone: The conserved final phenylalanine or tryptophan is absent from the CDR3, which likely points to a read error. Because the CDR3's place on the DNA is in doubt, the DNA is left out and the CDR3 is given as listed by TCRdb. The J gene is TRBJ2-7, the V gene TRBV10-3; the DNA was not used to check the table's D call, TRBD2. CDR1 is ENHRY, CDR2 SYGVKD, per germline. The CDR3 is 9 residues long, counting both termini. CDR3 sequence: CAINPGGGR.

The genes are TRBV19 and TRBJ1-5, with 8 bases matching TRBD1. The trim removed 8 bases at V and 1 base at J, leaving 13 bases unmatched. The germline gives CDR1 LNHDA, CDR2 SQIVND (reference sequence). The CDR3 length is 17 residues. The CDR3 nucleotides are TGTGCCAGTTCGGACAGGGTTACGATCATGAGCAATCAGCCCCAGCATTTT. Translating gives CASSDRVTIMSNQPQHF.